These 21 T cell receptor beta chains were sequenced from one sample in a study of blood T cell repertoires in COVID-19. Only in-frame clones appear in the TCRdb table, and some are missing; sequencing was by immunoSEQ multiplex PCR. The top ten hold just under 25% of the sample, which has almost 95,000 clones, around 72% seen once. Sequencing was done on a sample of peripheral blood. Receptors originate from a woman aged 55-70 years in a cohort sampled during active or convalescent COVID-19.

This clone was found a few times. V gene TRBV18 combines with J gene TRBJ2-7; a possible D gene is TRBD1 (6 bases). V shed 5 bases and J shed 2 bases, with 13 bases lying between them. The CDR3 has 14 residues. Looked up from germline, CDR1 is KGHSH and CDR2 is LQKENI. The CDR3 spells CASSTSRQAYEQYF. CDR3 bases: TGTGCCAGCTCAACGAGTCGACAGGCCTACGAGCAGTACTTC.

This clone was seen ten or more times. The V gene is TRBV9, the J gene TRBJ1-5; possible D gene TRBD1, 6 bases. The V end lost 3 bases, the J end lost 1 base, and 8 bases lay between the germline ends. In germline, CDR1 is SGDLS, CDR2 YYNGEE. The CDR3 runs to 14 residues. The CDR3 coding sequence is TGTGCCAGCAGCGCAAGGGGGAGCAATCAGCCCCAGCATTTT. This translates into CASSARGSNQPQHF.

J is TRBJ2-2 and V is TRBV5-1; 10 bases agree with TRBD2. CDR1 is SGHRS and CDR2 is YFSETQ in the germline V gene. The CDR3 extends over 14 amino acids. J lost 4 bases, V lost 7 bases, and 4 bases had no gene match. The CDR3 DNA reads TGCGCCAGCTACAGCGGGGGGGCCACCGGGGAGCTGTTTTTT. It specifies CASYSGGATGELFF. Supplemented by reference TRBV5-1 and TRBJ2-2, the full variable domain reads KAGVTQTPRYLIKTRGQQVTLSCSPISGHRSVSWYQQTPGQGLQFLFEYFSETQRNKGNFPGRFSGRQFSNSRSEMNVSTLELGDSALYLCASYSGGATGELFFGEGSRLTVL.

The count of this clone is one. The V gene is TRBV7-2, the J gene TRBJ2-5; possibly TRBD1 for D (6 bases). The CDR3 length is 15 residues. The germline CDR1 and CDR2 sequences are SGHTA and FQGNSA. Trimming cost V 5 bases and J 2 bases, with 15 bases left between them. CDR3 in amino acids: CASSGDGTLQETQYF. The CDR3 DNA follows: TGTGCCAGCAGCGGGGACGGGACATTACAAGAGACCCAGTACTTC.

The chain combines TRBV6-5 with TRBJ1-1, with D possibly matching TRBD1 (6 bases). Germline CDR1 and CDR2: MNHEY and SVGAGI. Trimming took off 6 bases at V and 4 bases at J, with 15 bases between the two ends. CDR3 size: 14 residues. The CDR3 loop reads CASSRGAVGTEAFF. In DNA, the CDR3 is TGTGCCAGCAGCCGGGGGGCGGTGGGCACTGAAGCTTTCTTT.

The chain is built from TRBV5-1 and TRBJ2-1; 13 nucleotides agree with TRBD2. V lost 3 bases to trimming and J lost 1 base; unmatched junction nucleotides: 10. Germline assignment: CDR1 SGHRS and CDR2 YFSETQ. This CDR3 spans 19 amino acids. CDR3 protein: CASSYPGTSGVSSYNEQFF. Written as DNA, the CDR3 is TGCGCCAGCAGCTACCCGGGGACTAGCGGGGTCAGTTCCTACAATGAGCAGTTCTTC.

The V call is TRBV9, the J call TRBJ2-3; 12 nucleotides match TRBD2. Germline V gene data show CDR1 as SGDLS and CDR2 as YYNGEE. V lost 0 bases to trimming and J lost 2 bases; unmatched junction nucleotides: 4. This CDR3 is 17 amino acids long. Written as DNA, the CDR3 is TGTGCCAGCAGCGTAGGGGCTAGCGGGGGGGTCACAGATACGCAGTATTTT. Its protein product is CASSVGASGGVTDTQYF.

V and J are TRBV7-9 and TRBJ2-1; tentatively, D is TRBD1 (5 bases). The CDR3 has 13 residues. CDR1 SEHNR and CDR2 FQNEAQ come from the germline V gene (reference sequence). V was pared by 1 base and J by 9 bases, with 10 bases between. CDR3 in DNA: TGTGCCAGCAGCTTAGGGACAATAGGTGAGCAGTTCTTC. Translating it yields CASSLGTIGEQFF.

The gene calls are TRBV4-3 and TRBJ2-7, with a possible D match to TRBD1 (6 bases). The V and J ends lost 3 bases and 5 bases respectively, with 14 bases between them. The CDR3 sequence is 14 residues long. Germline V gives CDR1 LGHNA, CDR2 YSLEER. The CDR3 region has the DNA TGCGCCAGCAGCCAGCTTGGGACAACTGACGAGCAGTACTTC. This sequence encodes CASSQLGTTDEQYF.

The gene calls are TRBV2 and TRBJ2-7; the match to TRBD2 covers 10 bases. CDR3 length equals 15 residues. The V gene's germline CDR1 is SNHLY and CDR2 FYNNEI. V was clipped by 2 bases and J by 4 bases; unmatched bases: 5. The CDR3 bases are TGTGCCAGCAGTGAACCTAGCGGGGGTTTTTACGAGCAGTACTTC. Its translation: CASSEPSGGFYEQYF.

CDR3 residues: CAISAGAGGLNEQFF. The DNA of the CDR3 is TGTGCCATCTCTGCTGGGGCGGGGGGCCTGAATGAGCAGTTCTTC. V and J are TRBV10-3 and TRBJ2-1; 8 nucleotides align to TRBD2. The CDR3 has 15 residues. Germline V CDR1 and CDR2: ENHRY, SYGVKD. The V and J ends lost 8 bases and 7 bases, in that order; junction bases with no gene match: 13.

The CDR3 protein is CASSLTTKHTGELFF. CDR3 bases: TGCGCCAGCAGCTTAACGACTAAACACACCGGGGAGCTGTTTTTT. V gene TRBV5-1 combines with J gene TRBJ2-2; possibly TRBD2 for D (5 bases). V lost 2 bases and J lost 3, with 11 bases in between. The CDR3 is made up of 15 amino acids. CDR1 and CDR2 from the germline V gene are SGHRS and YFSETQ. The full variable domain, in which reference TRBV5-1 and TRBJ2-2 provide the parts outside the CDR3, is KAGVTQTPRYLIKTRGQQVTLSCSPISGHRSVSWYQQTPGQGLQFLFEYFSETQRNKGNFPGRFSGRQFSNSRSEMNVSTLELGDSALYLCASSLTTKHTGELFFGEGSRLTVL.

The chain carries TRBV5-1 and TRBJ2-3, with D possibly TRBD2 on 6 matching bases. Trimming removed 2 bases from V and 4 bases from J, with 11 bases in between. The CDR3 has 14 amino acids. The germline V gene encodes CDR1 SGHRS and CDR2 YFSETQ. The CDR3 sequence: CASSLGGLPDTQYF. In DNA, the CDR3 is TGCGCCAGCAGCTTAGGAGGGCTTCCAGATACGCAGTATTTT.

The gene calls are TRBV3-1 (or the pseudogene TRBV3-2) and TRBJ2-4, with TRBD2 matching 12 bases. Germline CDR1 and CDR2: LGHDT and YNNKEL (reference sequence). The CDR3 sequence is 15 residues long. V lost 5 bases and J lost 10; bases outside the gene matches: 9. CDR3 sequence (DNA): TGTGCCAGCAGCGACGGACTAGCGGGGACTCTTATTCAGTACTTC. Its protein is CASSDGLAGTLIQYF.

The chain recombines TRBV5-1 with TRBJ2-6; TRBD1 might be the D (6 bases). The CDR3 contains 15 residues. Germline lookup yields CDR1 SGHRS and CDR2 YFSETQ. V was cut by 2 bases and J by 2 bases, with 8 bases left in between. The DNA of the CDR3 is TGCGCCAGCAGCTTAGGACAGCCTGGGGCCAACGTCCTGACTTTC. It yields the protein CASSLGQPGANVLTF.

J is TRBJ2-7 and V is TRBV3-1 (or the pseudogene TRBV3-2); D is possibly TRBD1 (6 bases). CDR3 length equals 15 residues. Germline V gene data show CDR1 as LGHDT and CDR2 as YNNKEL (reference sequence). Trimming cost V 0 bases and J 2 bases, with 11 bases left between them. The CDR3 loop reads CASSQDRQGPYEQYF. The CDR3 DNA follows: TGTGCCAGCAGCCAAGATCGCCAGGGGCCCTACGAGCAGTACTTC.

This sequence joins TRBV5-6 and TRBJ2-5; TRBD2 matches 14 bases. Germline loops: CDR1 SGHDT, CDR2 YYEEEE. This CDR3 has 15 residues. Germline trimming cut 2 bases from V and 7 bases from J; bases unmatched to any gene: 4. The CDR3 loop reads CASSFGTSGGGTQYF. CDR3 DNA sequence: TGTGCCAGCAGCTTCGGGACTAGCGGGGGAGGGACCCAGTACTTC.

This clone occurred many times. The chain employs TRBV19 and TRBJ2-2, with TRBD2 as a possible D gene (5 bases). This CDR3 contains 15 residues. CDR1 is LNHDA and CDR2 is SQIVND in the germline V gene (reference sequence). Trimming removed 4 bases at V and 7 bases at J, with 16 bases between. In DNA, the CDR3 is TGTGCCAGTAGTAGGTACTCCGCGGCGGGCGGGGAGCTGTTTTTT. Its translation: CASSRYSAAGGELFF.

This clone was picked up one time. The chain joins TRBV5-5 to TRBJ2-1, with D perhaps TRBD1 (5 bases). Germline lookup yields CDR1 SGHKS and CDR2 YYEKEE (reference sequence). V was trimmed by 7 bases and J by 3 bases, leaving 14 bases between them. The CDR3 totals 14 residues. This CDR3 reads CASGHQGGYNEQFF. The CDR3 nucleotides read TGTGCCAGCGGACACCAAGGCGGCTACAATGAGCAGTTCTTC.

The rearrangement uses TRBV7-9 and TRBJ2-5; TRBD1 matches at 9 bases. Germline CDR1 is SEHNR and CDR2 is FQNEAQ (reference sequence). The ends lost 4 bases at V and 5 bases at J; junction bases unmatched: 5. This CDR3 has 14 amino acids. CDR3 in DNA: TGTGCCAGCAGCTCGGGACAGGGAGGGGAGACCCAGTACTTC. This encodes CASSSGQGGETQYF.

The rearrangement uses TRBV6-5 and TRBJ1-5; TRBD1 aligns across 9 bases. The CDR3 extends over 15 amino acids. The junction had 6 bases not matched to a gene; V was cut back by 6 bases and J by 3 bases. CDR1 and CDR2 from the germline V gene are MNHEY and SVGAGI. CDR3 residues: CASRRGTGLNQPQHF. CDR3 DNA sequence: TGTGCCAGCAGGAGGGGGACAGGGCTCAATCAGCCCCAGCATTTT.